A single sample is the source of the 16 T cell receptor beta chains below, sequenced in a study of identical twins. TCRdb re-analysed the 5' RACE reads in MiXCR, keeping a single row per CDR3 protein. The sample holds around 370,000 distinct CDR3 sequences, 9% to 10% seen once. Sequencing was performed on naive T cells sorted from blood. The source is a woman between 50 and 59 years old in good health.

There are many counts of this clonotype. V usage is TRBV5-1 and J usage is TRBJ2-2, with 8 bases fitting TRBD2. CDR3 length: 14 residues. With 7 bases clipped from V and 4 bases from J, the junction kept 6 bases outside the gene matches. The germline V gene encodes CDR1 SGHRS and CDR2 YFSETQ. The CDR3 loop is CASSELAGTGELFF. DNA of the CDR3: TGCGCCAGCTCTGAGCTAGCGGGCACCGGGGAGCTGTTTTTT.

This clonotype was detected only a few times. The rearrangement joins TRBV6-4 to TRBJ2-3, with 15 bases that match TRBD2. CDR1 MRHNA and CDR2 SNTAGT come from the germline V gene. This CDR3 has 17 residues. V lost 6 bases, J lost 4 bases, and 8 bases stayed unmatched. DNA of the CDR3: TGTGCCAGCAGGGCCTCCGGGACTAGCGGGAGGCCAGATACGCAGTATTTT. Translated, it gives CASRASGTSGRPDTQYF.

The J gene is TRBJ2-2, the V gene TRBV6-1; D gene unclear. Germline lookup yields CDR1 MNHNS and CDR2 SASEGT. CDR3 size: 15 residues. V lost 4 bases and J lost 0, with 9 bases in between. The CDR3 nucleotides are TGTGCCAGCAGTGGCCTCTCCGCGAACACCGGGGAGCTGTTTTTT. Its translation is CASSGLSANTGELFF.

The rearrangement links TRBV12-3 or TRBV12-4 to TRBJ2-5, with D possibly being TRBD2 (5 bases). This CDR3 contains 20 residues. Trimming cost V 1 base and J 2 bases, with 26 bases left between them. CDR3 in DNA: TGTGCCAGCAGTTTAGGGCGCCGAGGGATTAGAAGTGGCGCACAAGAGACCCAGTACTTC. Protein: CASSLGRRGIRSGAQETQYF.

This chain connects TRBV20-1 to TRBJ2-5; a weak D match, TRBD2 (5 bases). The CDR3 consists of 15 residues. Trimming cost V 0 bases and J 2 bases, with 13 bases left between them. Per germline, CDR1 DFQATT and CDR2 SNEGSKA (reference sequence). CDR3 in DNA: TGCAGTGCTAGAGAAGGAGGTCCGGGACAAGAGACCCAGTACTTC. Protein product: CSAREGGPGQETQYF.

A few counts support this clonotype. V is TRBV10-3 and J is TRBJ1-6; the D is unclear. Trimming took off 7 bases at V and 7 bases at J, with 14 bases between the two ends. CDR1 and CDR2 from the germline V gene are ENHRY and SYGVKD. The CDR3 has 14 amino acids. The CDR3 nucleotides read TGTGCCATCACCTCAACCGGCCCAAATTCACCCCTCCACTTT. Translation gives CAITSTGPNSPLHF.

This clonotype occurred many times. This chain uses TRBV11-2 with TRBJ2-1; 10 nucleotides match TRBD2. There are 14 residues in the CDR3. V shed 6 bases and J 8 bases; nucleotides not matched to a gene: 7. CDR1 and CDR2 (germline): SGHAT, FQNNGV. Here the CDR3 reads CASRPLAGEDEQFF. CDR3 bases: TGTGCCAGCAGACCTCTAGCGGGAGAAGATGAGCAGTTCTTC.

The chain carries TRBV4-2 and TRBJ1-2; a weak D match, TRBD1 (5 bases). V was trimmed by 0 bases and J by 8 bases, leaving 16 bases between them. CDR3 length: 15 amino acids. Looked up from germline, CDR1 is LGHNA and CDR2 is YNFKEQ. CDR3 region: CASSQEFPGVGGYTF. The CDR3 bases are TGTGCCAGCAGCCAAGAATTTCCGGGGGTGGGGGGCTACACCTTC.

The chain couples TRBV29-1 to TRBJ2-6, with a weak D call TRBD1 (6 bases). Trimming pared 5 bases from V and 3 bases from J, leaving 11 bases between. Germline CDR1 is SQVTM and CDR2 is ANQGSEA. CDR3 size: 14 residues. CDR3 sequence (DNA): TGCAGCGTTCGCCAGGGGAGTGGGGCCAACGTCCTGACTTTC. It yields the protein CSVRQGSGANVLTF. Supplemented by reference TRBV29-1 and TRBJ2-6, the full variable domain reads SAVISQKPSRDICQRGTSLTIQCQVDSQVTMMFWYRQQPGQSLTLIATANQGSEATYESGFVIDKFPISRPNLTFSTLTVSNMSPEDSSIYLCSVRQGSGANVLTFGAGSRLTVL.

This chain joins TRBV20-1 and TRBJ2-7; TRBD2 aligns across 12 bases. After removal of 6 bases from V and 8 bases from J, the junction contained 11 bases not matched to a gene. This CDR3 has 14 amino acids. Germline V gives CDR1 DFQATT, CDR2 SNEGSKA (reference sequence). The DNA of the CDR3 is TGCAGTGCGGTGACTAGCGGGAGTCGTGGCCAGCAGTACTTC. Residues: CSAVTSGSRGQQYF.

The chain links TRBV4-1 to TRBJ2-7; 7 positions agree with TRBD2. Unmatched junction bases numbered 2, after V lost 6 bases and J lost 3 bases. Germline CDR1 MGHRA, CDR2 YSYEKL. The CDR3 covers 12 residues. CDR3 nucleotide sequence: TGCGCCAGCAGGGGAGGGAACTACGAGCAGTACTTC. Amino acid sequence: CASRGGNYEQYF.

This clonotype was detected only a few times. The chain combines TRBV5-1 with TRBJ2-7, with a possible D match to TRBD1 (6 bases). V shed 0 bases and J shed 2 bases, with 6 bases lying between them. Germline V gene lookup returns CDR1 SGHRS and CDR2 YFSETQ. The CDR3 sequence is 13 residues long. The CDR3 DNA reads TGCGCCAGCAGCTTGGGGGACACCTACGAGCAGTACTTC. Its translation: CASSLGDTYEQYF.

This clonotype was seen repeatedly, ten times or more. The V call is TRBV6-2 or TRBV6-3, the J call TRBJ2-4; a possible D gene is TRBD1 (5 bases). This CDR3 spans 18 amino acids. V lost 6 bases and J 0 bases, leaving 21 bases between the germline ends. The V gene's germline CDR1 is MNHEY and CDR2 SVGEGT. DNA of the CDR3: TGTGCCAGCAGCCCTATGACAGCGAGGATAATAGCCAAAAACATTCAGTACTTC. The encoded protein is CASSPMTARIIAKNIQYF.

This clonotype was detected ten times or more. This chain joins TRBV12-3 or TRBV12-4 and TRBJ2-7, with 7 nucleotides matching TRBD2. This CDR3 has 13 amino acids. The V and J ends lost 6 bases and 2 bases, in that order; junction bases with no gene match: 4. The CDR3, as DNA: TGTGCCAGCAGCCGCGGGAGAACCTACGAGCAGTACGTC. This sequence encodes CASSRGRTYEQYV.

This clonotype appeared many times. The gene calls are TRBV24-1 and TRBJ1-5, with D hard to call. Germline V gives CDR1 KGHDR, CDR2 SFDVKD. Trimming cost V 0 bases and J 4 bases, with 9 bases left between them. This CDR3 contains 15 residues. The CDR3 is CATSDLNTSNQPQHF. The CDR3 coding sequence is TGTGCCACCAGTGATTTGAATACAAGTAATCAGCCCCAGCATTTT.

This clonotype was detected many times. The CDR3 sequence is CSASPGDDNTDTQYF. DNA of the CDR3: TGCAGTGCTAGTCCCGGCGACGATAACACAGATACGCAGTATTTT. The chain employs TRBV20-1 and TRBJ2-3; no reliable D call. CDR1 DFQATT and CDR2 SNEGSKA come from the germline V gene (reference sequence). This CDR3 has 15 residues. Trimming removed 3 bases at V and 2 bases at J, with 15 bases between.